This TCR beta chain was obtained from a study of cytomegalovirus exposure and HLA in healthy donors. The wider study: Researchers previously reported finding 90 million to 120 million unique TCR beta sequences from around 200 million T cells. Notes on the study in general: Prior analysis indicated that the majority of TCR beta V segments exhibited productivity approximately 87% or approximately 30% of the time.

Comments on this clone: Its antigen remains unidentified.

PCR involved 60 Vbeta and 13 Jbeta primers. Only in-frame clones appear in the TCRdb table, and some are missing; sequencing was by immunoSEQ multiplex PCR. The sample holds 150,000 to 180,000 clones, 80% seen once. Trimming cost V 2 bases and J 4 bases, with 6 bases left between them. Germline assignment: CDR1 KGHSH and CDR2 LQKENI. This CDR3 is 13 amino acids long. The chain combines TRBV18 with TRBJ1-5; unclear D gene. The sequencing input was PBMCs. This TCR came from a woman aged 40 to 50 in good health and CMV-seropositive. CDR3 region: CASSPEENQPQHF. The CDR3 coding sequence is TGTGCCAGCTCACCAGAAGAGAATCAGCCCCAGCATTTT.